This is a list of T cell receptor beta chains from one sample in a study of blood T cell repertoires in COVID-19. Data came from immunoSEQ multiplex PCR; TCRdb stores just in-frame clones and leaves some out. Of 100,000 to 150,000 clones in the sample, roughly nine tenths were seen once. The source material was peripheral blood. The origin of the receptors is a woman between 65 and 79 years old with COVID-19, enrolled during active disease. Both conserved end residues are part of each CDR3.

CDR3 protein | V gene
CASTPFGQGGTEAFF | TRBV6-5
CASSGGRAGANSPLHF | TRBV5-4
CASSRPTGSGNTIYF | TRBV5-6
CASSPPSVSTDTQYF | TRBV18
CASSLGRRVTEAFF | TRBV3-1/TRBV3-2
CASSLGPGQMNTEAFF | TRBV5-1
CAWSLKGATDTQYF | TRBV30
CSAGDSTGELFF | TRBV29-1
CASSEDRDNIGYTF | TRBV2
CASSPGRGQETQYF | TRBV18
CASGEGGGNQPQHF | TRBV9
CASSTKDPGGPGDNEQFF | TRBV12-1
CASSTGQGANTEAFF | TRBV5-1
CASSISPNSPLHF | TRBV19
CASSLGGGPTDTQYF | TRBV5-1
CASSFLAGATDTQYF | TRBV5-6
CASSLGQVNTEAFF | TRBV7-9
CATGQGYEKLFF | TRBV10-3
CASSIDRNSNQPQHF | TRBV6-5
CASSLWAGQGTQYF | TRBV28
CASTLTWGPGNEQFF | TRBV6-5
CASSFAGGKEYEQYF | TRBV5-1
CASSRQGIFNSYNSPLHF | TRBV7-8
CASSQAGTGDGYTF | TRBV3-1/TRBV3-2
CASSLYQGLGANVLTF | TRBV7-2
CASTRTGGYNEQFF | TRBV5-5
CASSVDLANEKLFF | TRBV9
CSANRGISYNEQFF | TRBV29-1
CASSLGTGGASDTQYF | TRBV5-1
CASTLMGAVEKLFF | TRBV7-8
CASSPSSGNTIYF | TRBV18
CASSSPESNEKLFF | TRBV5-1
CASSPLTGSPTTGNEQFF | TRBV18
CASNTRGLENQPQHF | TRBV28
CAWSVWSVTHNSPLHF | TRBV30
CASSPSGVGRGEQYF | TRBV5-4
CASSLISGGGNEQFF | TRBV5-4
CASSVTGDPNYGYTF | TRBV11-2
CAISEGASYEQYF | TRBV10-3
CASSPFSTGENYGYTF | TRBV3-1/TRBV3-2
CASSFRTDWGNQPQHF | TRBV6-5
CASSTRQDNQPQHF | TRBV6-5
CASSQGLDLAGANVLTF | TRBV3-1/TRBV3-2
CASSPGGGENTEAFF | TRBV18
CASSTSGGATEQFF | TRBV19
CASSIQGDPSSYEQYF | TRBV19
CASSWKGGGSGNTIYF | TRBV6-5
CACTGFSAEAFF | TRBV30
CASTKRGRGHGYTF | TRBV5-6
CASSSTRQGDYGYTF | TRBV5-1
CASSSGNYYGYTF | TRBV2
CASSDRDRGYNEQFF | TRBV19
CASSQAQGREKLFF | TRBV11-2
CASSFVGGGHYGYTF | TRBV28
CASSLTGTGGAGEQYF | TRBV18
CAISDLAGSNYGYTF | TRBV10-3
CASSIASRGMENGYTF | TRBV19
CASSLTQGLGYTF | TRBV28
CASGDRGNLKGNQPQHF | TRBV2